The T cell receptor (beta chain) under discussion was sequenced for a study of T cells in Graves' hyperthyroidism and ophthalmopathy (dated 2019 in TCRdb). Regarding the complete study: Peripheral blood was sampled at the time of initial diagnosis, prior to any treatment. TCR V-J signatures able to tell the groups apart were searched for in a discovery cohort of some 97 patients, of whom more than 40 had Graves' ophthalmopathy and 55 to 60 had stable Graves' hyperthyroidism. Whether ophthalmopathy could be predicted prospectively was tested in an independent validation cohort made up of about 18 hyperthyroidism patients plus 17 patients who later progressed to ophthalmopathy. The roughly 100 discovery patients were randomly split 7:3 into training and test sets. In addition, the study compared T-cell repertoires in thyroid tissue and in blood from about six Graves' hyperthyroidism patients. Once sampling was done, hyperthyroidism patients were given methimazole at a starting dose of 30 mg daily, whereas ophthalmopathy patients were given high-dose intravenous methylprednisolone. The paper describes TCR Vbeta CDR3 sequencing of fewer than 150 peripheral blood samples, made up of some 42 ophthalmopathy patients, over 70 hyperthyroidism patients and 17 progressor patients.

TCR beta CDR3 regions were amplified from RNA transcripts. A first-round RT-PCR of the TCR CDR3 used the HTBI primer set with the Qiagen OneStep RT-PCR kit. Libraries were constructed in a second round of multiplex PCR, after which size selection and purification were performed. Paired-end sequencing of the libraries was performed with 100 bp reads on an Illumina HiSeq2000. The original pipeline was this. SOAPnuke was used to process the raw data, with reads discarded if the reads contained adapters or uncalled bases, had a mean Phred below 15, or lacked an exact constant-primer or identifier match. High-quality paired reads were merged using COPE v1.2.5, and each unique nucleotide sequence was defined as a clonotype. MiTCR v1.1 was used to align clonotypes to the IMGT TRBV, TRBD and TRBJ reference segments. The analysis was restricted to V-J combinations with a frequency above 0.0001, which together covered approximately 99% of the repertoires. A TCS score was defined as the ratio between F50 (clonal expansion) and ExV (chaos), using BLOSUM62-based TCRdist between CDR3 peptides within each V-J. Welch's t-statistics and random forest reduced 500 to 650 V-J features to some 14, which were used in a naive Bayes classifier (R e1071). TCRdb handled the public reads itself, with Q25 trimming in fastp and clone calling in MiXCR, and kept productive beta chains. Merged by CDR3 protein, the rows form single entries marked with the most common genes and DNA. What appears here as the V and J calls and clone size reflects TCRdb's work, not the paper's. Here the sample has around 520,000 distinct CDR3 sequences; roughly 24% occur a single time. The top ten clones comprise about 10% of the sample.

What the research found in general, with its limitations: Most expanded thyroid clonotypes (frequency above 0.001) were also detected in blood, suggesting blood repertoires may reflect thyroid immune responses. No statistical method was used to fix the sample size in advance, and group allocation was not hidden from the investigators. During validation, the model predicted progression to ophthalmopathy a median of approximately 6 months ahead of onset, with 70.59% sensitivity and 72.22% specificity. A model built on a 13 V-J signature distinguished ophthalmopathy from stable hyperthyroidism, reaching 85% to 90% sensitivity and around 81% specificity in cross-validation and 80%/75% in testing.

The CDR3 covers 16 residues, taking in both the cysteine and the phenylalanine. The CDR3 DNA has 48 bases and is translated from base 1. The junction shows trimming of 6 bases on V and 2 bases on J, plus 17 bases between the germline ends. The CDR1 and CDR2 encoded by the germline V gene are MNHNS and SASEGT. Ophthalmopathy patients had moderately to severely active disease, with a Clinical Activity Score of 3 or more, a NOSPECS grade of 4 or more, and a disease duration of less than 3 months. The study excluded patients with uncontrolled infections, other autoimmune diseases, pregnancy or lactation. Diagnoses were based on clinical symptoms, serum thyroxine and TRAb, thyroid ultrasound and orbital computed tomography. PBMCs were separated from roughly 9.6 ml of fresh peripheral blood using Ficoll-Paque density gradient centrifugation. Total RNA was extracted using Trizol reagent, and RNA quality was assessed on an Agilent 2100 Bioanalyzer.

Many counts were recorded for this clonotype. The antigen this receptor binds is unknown. Nothing much larger sits one base from this clone, and base qualities are not available. Sequenced input: blood. Rearrangement joined TRBV6-1 to TRBJ1-5; TRBD1 is perhaps the D gene, given 5 matching bases. The sequence was collected from a woman aged 30 to 39 with Graves' ophthalmopathy. The nucleotide sequence is given as TGTGCCAGCAGCCTACTAACAGGTATCGGCAATCAGCCCCAGCATTTT. It translates to CASSLLTGIGNQPQHF.